This paragraph reports one T cell receptor (beta chain). Its antigen is not known. This specimen comes from a study of cytomegalovirus exposure and HLA in healthy donors. 13 Jbeta primers and 60 Vbeta primers were used for the PCR. Repertoires were generated with immunoSEQ multiplex PCR, while TCRdb's copy carries only in-frame clones and drops some. The table gives about 55,000 clones; the top ten clones make up approximately 8.9% of it. At sampling all donors were nominally healthy, likely with unrecorded immune exposures. CDR3 length equals 11 residues. CDR1 DFQATT and CDR2 SNEGSKA come from the germline V gene (reference sequence). V was shortened by 7 bases and J by 1 base, with 7 bases between the two germline ends. Findings and limits, study-wide: The study had only CMV serostatus as immune exposure information.

This clonotype was obtained from a man aged 50 to 60 in good health and CMV-seropositive. The specimen was PBMCs. The chain employs TRBV20-1 and TRBJ1-1; D unresolved. The CDR3 sequence is CSVGPNTEAFF. CDR3 coding DNA: TGCAGTGTGGGCCCGAACACTGAAGCTTTCTTT.